The T cell receptor (beta chain) described here comes from a study of response to subunit inactivated influenza vaccine. General observations from the study: The authors suggested that every seasonal influenza vaccination recruits few new T cells.

TCRdb re-analysed the RT-PCR reads in MiXCR, keeping a single row per CDR3 protein. The repertoire holds about 480,000 distinct CDR3 sequences, with approximately 24% as singletons. In the case of this clonotype: The target antigen is unknown.

With 4 bases removed from V and 5 bases from J, the gap between germline ends came to 12 bases. Germline-derived CDR1 and CDR2 are SGHRS and YFSETQ. The CDR3 is made up of 14 amino acids. The sample was CD4+ T cells sorted from PBMCs, taken less than 6 days after vaccination. This chain uses TRBV5-1 with TRBJ2-2; no clear D. The receptor comes from a man aged 45 to 65 who received an inactivated influenza vaccine. The CDR3 reads CASSPRAGTGELFF. CDR3 bases: TGCGCCAGCAGCCCTCGCGCCGGGACCGGGGAGCTGTTTTTT.